This entry concerns a single T cell receptor (beta chain). What it binds is not known. The sample is drawn from a study of tumor-infiltrating lymphocytes in localized non-small cell lung cancer. General study points: Different pieces of the same tissue went to different assays, confounding technical variation with intratumor heterogeneity. Higher tumor T cell infiltration than in uninvolved lung was supported by TCRbeta sequencing. Immunotypes IM1 and IM2 had similar TCR-derived T-cell fractions. Available tissue quantity limited TCR sequencing to a patient subset.

The CDR3 is made up of 15 amino acids. The V and J ends lost 2 bases and 1 base, in that order; junction bases with no gene match: 4. Germline V CDR1 and CDR2: SGHRS, YFSETQ. Sequenced by immunoSEQ multiplex PCR; TCRdb stores in-frame clones only, minus some. The table includes 9,500 to 15,000 clones, 75% to 80% detected once. This sequence originates from a human donor with non-small cell lung cancer. V usage is TRBV5-1 and J usage is TRBJ2-7, with TRBD1 identical over 9 bases. Sequencing was performed on uninvolved lung tissue not adjacent to the tumor. This chain's CDR3 is CASSFGTGNSYEQYF. The DNA of the CDR3 is TGCGCCAGCAGCTTCGGGACAGGGAATTCCTACGAGCAGTACTTC.